The 18 T cell receptor beta chains presented below share a single source sample, sequenced in a study of cytomegalovirus exposure and HLA in healthy donors. PCR used 60 Vbeta primers and 13 Jbeta primers. Profiling relied on immunoSEQ multiplex PCR, and the TCRdb table lists in-frame clones only, not all of them. The data show more than 150,000 clones, with over 80% seen just once and approximately 1.4% held by the top ten. The sample comprised PBMCs. The receptor source for this set is a woman aged 18-35 years in good health and CMV-seronegative.

V is TRBV30 and J is TRBJ1-4; D ambiguous. The length of the CDR3 is 11 residues. V lost 5 bases, J lost 5 bases, and 6 bases lay in between. Germline V lookup: CDR1 GTSNPN, CDR2 SVGIG (reference sequence). CDR3 sequence: CAWVTNEKLFF. In nucleotides, the CDR3 is TGTGCCTGGGTGACAAATGAAAAACTGTTTTTT.

This clone was seen only once. This chain uses TRBV7-8 with TRBJ1-5; 7 bases are a match to TRBD1. V lost 5 bases to trimming and J lost 2 bases; unmatched junction nucleotides: 12. The germline V gene encodes CDR1 SGHVS and CDR2 FQNEAQ. The CDR3 totals 17 residues. CDR3 amino acids: CASSEPYRGRGNQPQHF. The DNA for the CDR3 is TGTGCCAGCAGCGAGCCGTACAGGGGACGGGGCAATCAGCCCCAGCATTTT.

This chain connects TRBV7-8 to TRBJ1-4; 7 bases fit TRBD1. CDR1 and CDR2 (germline): SGHVS, FQNEAQ. This CDR3 has 16 amino acids. With 3 bases clipped from V and 7 bases from J, the junction kept 11 bases outside the gene matches. The CDR3 nucleotides read TGTGCCAGCAGCTTTTATGGCGGACAGGCTGGTGAAAAACTGTTTTTT. Its translation is CASSFYGGQAGEKLFF.

This chain uses TRBV5-1 with TRBJ2-5, with 7 bases that match TRBD1. J lost 2 bases, V lost 4 bases, and 2 bases had no gene match. The CDR3 contains 13 residues. Germline V gene sequence: CDR1 SGHRS, CDR2 YFSETQ. CDR3 bases: TGCGCCAGCAGCGTGGGACAGCAAGAGACCCAGTACTTC. Its protein product is CASSVGQQETQYF.

V gene TRBV5-1 combines with J gene TRBJ1-4; perhaps TRBD1 as D (5 bases). V was cut by 1 base and J by 0 bases, with 13 bases left in between. Germline V gene data show CDR1 as SGHRS and CDR2 as YFSETQ. The CDR3 is made up of 17 amino acids. CDR3 loop: CASSLRGRAATNEKLFF. In DNA, the CDR3 is TGCGCCAGCAGCTTGAGGGGCAGGGCCGCAACTAATGAAAAACTGTTTTTT.

The CDR3 reads CASSFRDRDTDTQYF. The CDR3 DNA reads as TGCGCCAGCAGCTTTCGCGACAGAGACACAGATACGCAGTATTTT. V gene TRBV5-1 combines with J gene TRBJ2-3; TRBD1 is a possible D gene (5 bases). Trimming cost V 2 bases and J 2 bases, with 12 bases left between them. The CDR3 consists of 15 residues. Germline loops: CDR1 SGHRS, CDR2 YFSETQ.

The chain joins TRBV14 to TRBJ1-2; D remains ambiguous. Trimming shortened V by 1 base and J by 4 bases, and 7 bases separated the two germline ends. The CDR3 extends over 13 amino acids. Germline V gene lookup returns CDR1 SGHDN and CDR2 FVKESK. In DNA form, the CDR3 reads TGTGCCAGCAGCCAAGGGCAGATCTATGGCTACACCTTC. Translation gives CASSQGQIYGYTF.

This clone has more than one count but fewer than ten. V gene TRBV5-4 combines with J gene TRBJ1-4, with 9 bases identical to TRBD1. This CDR3 spans 16 amino acids. V lost 4 bases and J lost 8; bases outside the gene matches: 12. Germline lookup yields CDR1 SGHNT and CDR2 YYREEE (reference sequence). CDR3 DNA: TGTGCCAGCAGCCCAAAAGAGGGACAGGGTATCGAAAAACTGTTTTTT. Its translation: CASSPKEGQGIEKLFF.

V is TRBV5-6 and J is TRBJ2-2, with D perhaps matching TRBD2 (5 bases). V lost 4 bases and J lost 5, with 18 bases in between. In germline, CDR1 is SGHDT, CDR2 YYEEEE. The length of the CDR3 is 16 residues. The DNA of the CDR3 is TGTGCCAGCAGCCCCTCCGGCAGGTCGGGGACCGGGGAGCTGTTTTTT. Protein sequence: CASSPSGRSGTGELFF.

The chain is built from TRBV25-1 and TRBJ1-2; tentative D call: TRBD1 (6 bases). V lost 5 bases and J lost 0, with 16 bases in between. The CDR3 extends over 16 amino acids. The germline gives CDR1 MGHDK, CDR2 SYGVNS. For the CDR3, the DNA is TGTGCCAGCAGTCAAACCGGGACAAGGCCTAACTATGGCTACACCTTC. Its translation is CASSQTGTRPNYGYTF.

The chain links TRBV30 to TRBJ1-3; TRBD1 agrees at 7 bases. The J segment lost 7 bases and the V segment lost 0 bases, leaving 0 bases of the junction unmatched. The V gene's germline CDR1 is GTSNPN and CDR2 SVGIG (reference sequence). The length of the CDR3 is 12 residues. The CDR3 loop reads CAWSVGGNTIYF. DNA of the CDR3: TGTGCCTGGAGTGTAGGGGGCAACACCATATATTTT.

This chain connects TRBV18 to TRBJ2-7, with D perhaps matching TRBD2 (5 bases). There are 13 residues in the CDR3. Germline loops: CDR1 KGHSH, CDR2 LQKENI. The V end lost 2 bases, the J end lost 0 bases, and 5 bases lay between the germline ends. CDR3 coding DNA: TGTGCCAGCTCACCAGGGAGCTCCTACGAGCAGTACTTC. This codes for CASSPGSSYEQYF. The whole variable domain, filled in from reference TRBV18 and TRBJ2-7, reads NAGVMQNPRHLVRRRGQEARLRCSPMKGHSHVYWYRQLPEEGLKFMVYLQKENIIDESGMPKERFSAEFPKEGPSILRIQQVVRGDSAAYFCASSPGSSYEQYFGPGTRLTVT.

This chain uses TRBV6-6 with TRBJ2-7; TRBD1 agrees at 8 bases. The germline V gene encodes CDR1 MNHNY and CDR2 SVGAGI (reference sequence). This CDR3 region has 14 residues. With 4 bases clipped from V and 2 bases from J, the junction kept 4 bases outside the gene matches. The CDR3 is CASSSPGQAYEQYF. The DNA of the CDR3 is TGTGCCAGCAGTTCCCCGGGACAGGCCTACGAGCAGTACTTC.

V and J are TRBV4-1 and TRBJ1-1; possible D gene TRBD1, 6 bases. Trimming took off 1 base at V and 11 bases at J, with 17 bases between the two ends. The CDR3 runs to 14 residues. The germline V gene encodes CDR1 MGHRA and CDR2 YSYEKL. The CDR3, as DNA: TGCGCCAGCAGCCAAGGCCGGACAGACTTTAGGGCTTTCTTT. Protein sequence: CASSQGRTDFRAFF.

V usage is TRBV11-2 and J usage is TRBJ1-2; TRBD1 is a possible D gene (5 bases). This CDR3 is 14 amino acids long. Germline CDR1 SGHAT, CDR2 FQNNGV. The V end lost 2 bases, the J end lost 2 bases, and 9 bases lay between the germline ends. The CDR3 loop is CASSLITGNYGYTF. The CDR3, as DNA: TGTGCCAGCAGCTTAATTACAGGCAACTATGGCTACACCTTC.

This clone has a single count. V gene TRBV6-1 combines with J gene TRBJ2-7; D is ambiguous. V lost 3 bases and J lost 3, with 15 bases in between. Germline V gene data show CDR1 as MNHNS and CDR2 as SASEGT. The CDR3 covers 15 residues. The CDR3 is CASSDRLRGLYEQYF. In DNA, the CDR3 is TGTGCCAGCAGTGACCGCCTAAGAGGTCTCTACGAGCAGTACTTC.

The chain has TRBV2 and TRBJ2-3; the D is unclear. The germline V gene encodes CDR1 SNHLY and CDR2 FYNNEI. Trimming pared 6 bases from V and 9 bases from J, leaving 13 bases between. The CDR3 runs to 12 residues. CDR3 sequence: CASRSLDPTQYF. CDR3 in DNA: TGTGCCAGCAGAAGCCTAGATCCCACGCAGTATTTT.

This clone has a single count. V usage is TRBV29-1 and J usage is TRBJ2-1, with D unclear. CDR3 length: 11 amino acids. Trimming cost V 8 bases and J 6 bases, with 11 bases left between them. CDR1 and CDR2 (germline): SQVTM, ANQGSEA. The CDR3 nucleotides read TGCAGCCTACTAATTCTCAATGAGCAGTTCTTC. Its translation is CSLLILNEQFF.